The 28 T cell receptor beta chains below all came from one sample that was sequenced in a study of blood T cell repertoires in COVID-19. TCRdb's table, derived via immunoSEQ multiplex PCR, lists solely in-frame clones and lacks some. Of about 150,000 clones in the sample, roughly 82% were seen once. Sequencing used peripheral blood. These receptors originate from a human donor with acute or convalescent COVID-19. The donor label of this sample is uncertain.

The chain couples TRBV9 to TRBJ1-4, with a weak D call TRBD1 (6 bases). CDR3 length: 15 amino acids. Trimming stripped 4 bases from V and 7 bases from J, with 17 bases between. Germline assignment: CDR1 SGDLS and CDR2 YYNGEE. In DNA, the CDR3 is TGTGCCAGCAGCCGAATTACAGGGAGCGGTGAAAAACTGTTTTTT. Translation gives CASSRITGSGEKLFF.

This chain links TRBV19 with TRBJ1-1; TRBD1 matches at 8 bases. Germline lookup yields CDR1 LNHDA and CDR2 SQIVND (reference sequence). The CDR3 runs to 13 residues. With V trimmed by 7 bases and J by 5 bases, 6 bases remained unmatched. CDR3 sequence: CASTGQGGTEAFF. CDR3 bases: TGTGCCAGTACCGGACAGGGCGGGACTGAAGCTTTCTTT.

The CDR3 sequence is CASSPPPLILNTEAFF. The CDR3 region has the DNA TGTGCCAGCAGCCCCCCTCCTCTTATCCTTAACACTGAAGCTTTCTTT. This rearrangement joins TRBV6-4 to TRBJ1-1; D remains unclear. The germline CDR1 and CDR2 sequences are MRHNA and SNTAGT. The V and J ends lost 6 bases and 2 bases respectively, with 19 bases between them. CDR3 length equals 16 residues.

The CDR3: CASSYKQGKQETQYF. The CDR3 nucleotides read TGTGCCAGCAGCTATAAACAGGGCAAACAAGAGACCCAGTACTTC. The chain recombines TRBV5-4 with TRBJ2-5; possible D gene TRBD1, 6 bases. The V gene lost 3 bases and the J gene lost 2 bases, with 14 bases spanning the gap. Looked up from germline, CDR1 is SGHNT and CDR2 is YYREEE (reference sequence). The CDR3 sequence is 15 residues long.

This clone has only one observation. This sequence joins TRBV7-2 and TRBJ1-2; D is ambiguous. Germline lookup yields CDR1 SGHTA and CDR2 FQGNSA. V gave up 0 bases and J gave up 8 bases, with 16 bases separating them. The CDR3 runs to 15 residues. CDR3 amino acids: CASSLALEVSLGYTF. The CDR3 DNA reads TGTGCCAGCAGCTTAGCACTCGAAGTCTCTCTAGGCTACACCTTC.

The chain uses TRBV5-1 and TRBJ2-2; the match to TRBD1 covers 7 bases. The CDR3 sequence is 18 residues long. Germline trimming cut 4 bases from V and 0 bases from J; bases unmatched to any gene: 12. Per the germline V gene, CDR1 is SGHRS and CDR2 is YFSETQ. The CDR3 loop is CASSPGWTGLANTGELFF. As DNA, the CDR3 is TGCGCCAGCAGCCCGGGATGGACAGGCTTAGCGAACACCGGGGAGCTGTTTTTT.

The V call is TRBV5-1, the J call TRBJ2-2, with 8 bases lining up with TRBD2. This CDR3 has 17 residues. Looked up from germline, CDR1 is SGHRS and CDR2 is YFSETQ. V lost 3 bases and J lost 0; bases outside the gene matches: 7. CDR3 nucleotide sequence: TGCGCCAGCAGCTCCCGACCGGGACTAGCGAACACCGGGGAGCTGTTTTTT. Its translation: CASSSRPGLANTGELFF.

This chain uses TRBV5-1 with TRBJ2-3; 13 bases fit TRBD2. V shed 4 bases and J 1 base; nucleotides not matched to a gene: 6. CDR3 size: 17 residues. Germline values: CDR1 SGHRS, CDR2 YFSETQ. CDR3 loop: CASSPWTSGGRTDTQYF. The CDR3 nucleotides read TGCGCCAGCAGCCCTTGGACTAGCGGGGGCCGCACAGATACGCAGTATTTT.

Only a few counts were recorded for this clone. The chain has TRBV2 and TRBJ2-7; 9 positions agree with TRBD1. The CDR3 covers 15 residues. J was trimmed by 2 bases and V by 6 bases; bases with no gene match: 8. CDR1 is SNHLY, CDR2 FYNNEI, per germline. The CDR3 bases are TGTGCCAGCAGGGAGAATCGACAGGGGGCCTACGAGCAGTACTTC. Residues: CASRENRQGAYEQYF.

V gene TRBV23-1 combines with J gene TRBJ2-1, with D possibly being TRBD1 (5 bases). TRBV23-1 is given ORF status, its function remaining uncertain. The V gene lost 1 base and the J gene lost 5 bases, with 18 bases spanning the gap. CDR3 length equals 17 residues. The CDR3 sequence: CASSQYLFQGRDNEQFF. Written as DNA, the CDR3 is TGCGCCAGCAGTCAATATCTGTTCCAGGGTCGGGACAATGAGCAGTTCTTC.

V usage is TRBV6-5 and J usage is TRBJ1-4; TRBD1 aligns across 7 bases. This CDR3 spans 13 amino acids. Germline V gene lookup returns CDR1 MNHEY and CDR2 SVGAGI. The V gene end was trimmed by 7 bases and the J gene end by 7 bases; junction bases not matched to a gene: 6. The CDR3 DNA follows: TGTGCCAGCACCCCGGCAGGGGGTGAAAAACTGTTTTTT. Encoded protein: CASTPAGGEKLFF.

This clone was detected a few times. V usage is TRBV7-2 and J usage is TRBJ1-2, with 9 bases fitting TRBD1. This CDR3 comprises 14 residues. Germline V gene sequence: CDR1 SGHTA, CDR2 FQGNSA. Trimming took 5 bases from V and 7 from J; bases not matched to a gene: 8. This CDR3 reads CASSPRDRALGYTF. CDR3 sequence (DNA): TGTGCCAGCAGCCCCCGGGACAGGGCCCTTGGCTACACCTTC.

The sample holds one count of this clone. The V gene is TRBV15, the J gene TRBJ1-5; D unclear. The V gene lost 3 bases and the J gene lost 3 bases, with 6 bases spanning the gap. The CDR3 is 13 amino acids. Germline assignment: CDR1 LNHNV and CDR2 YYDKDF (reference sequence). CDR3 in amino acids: CATSSQFNQPQHF. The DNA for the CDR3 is TGTGCCACCAGCAGCCAGTTCAATCAGCCCCAGCATTTT.

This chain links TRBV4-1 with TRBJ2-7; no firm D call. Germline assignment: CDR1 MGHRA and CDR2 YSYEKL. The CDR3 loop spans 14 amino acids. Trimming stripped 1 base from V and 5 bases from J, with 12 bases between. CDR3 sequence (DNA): TGCGCCAGCAGCCAAGGCAGTAGAAGCGACGAGCAGTACTTC. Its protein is CASSQGSRSDEQYF.

The CDR3 loop reads CAIGPQTGVTRSYTF. The CDR3 region has the DNA TGTGCCATCGGTCCCCAAACAGGGGTAACAAGAAGCTACACCTTC. The chain has TRBV10-3 and TRBJ1-2, with 7 bases matching TRBD1. There are 15 residues in the CDR3. Germline values: CDR1 ENHRY, CDR2 SYGVKD. Germline trimming cut 8 bases from V and 9 bases from J; bases unmatched to any gene: 18.

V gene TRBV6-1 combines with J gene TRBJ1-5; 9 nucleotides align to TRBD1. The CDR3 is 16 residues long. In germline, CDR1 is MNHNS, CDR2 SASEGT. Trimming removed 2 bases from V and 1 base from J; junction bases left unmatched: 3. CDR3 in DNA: TGTGCCAGCAGTGAAAGGACAGGGGTGAGCAATCAGCCCCAGCATTTT. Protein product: CASSERTGVSNQPQHF.

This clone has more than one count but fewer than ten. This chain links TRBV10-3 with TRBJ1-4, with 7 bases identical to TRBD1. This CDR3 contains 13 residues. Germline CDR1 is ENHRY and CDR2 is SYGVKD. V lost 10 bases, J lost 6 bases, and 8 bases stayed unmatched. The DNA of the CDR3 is TGTGCCACCCCGGGGCAGGGGGATGAAAAACTGTTTTTT. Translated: CATPGQGDEKLFF.

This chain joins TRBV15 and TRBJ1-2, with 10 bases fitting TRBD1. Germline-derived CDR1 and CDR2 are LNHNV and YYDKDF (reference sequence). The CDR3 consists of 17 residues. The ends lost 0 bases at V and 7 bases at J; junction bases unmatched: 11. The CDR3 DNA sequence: TGTGCCACCAGCAGAGATCAGATCCCGACAGGGGGCGGTGGCTACACCTTC. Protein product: CATSRDQIPTGGGGYTF.

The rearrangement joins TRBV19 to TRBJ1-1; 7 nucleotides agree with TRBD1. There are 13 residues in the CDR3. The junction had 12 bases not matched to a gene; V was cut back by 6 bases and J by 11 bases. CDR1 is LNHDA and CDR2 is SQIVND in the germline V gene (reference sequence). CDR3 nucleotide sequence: TGTGCCAGTAGCCTGGCGACAGGGCAGTCGGCTTTCTTT. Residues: CASSLATGQSAFF.

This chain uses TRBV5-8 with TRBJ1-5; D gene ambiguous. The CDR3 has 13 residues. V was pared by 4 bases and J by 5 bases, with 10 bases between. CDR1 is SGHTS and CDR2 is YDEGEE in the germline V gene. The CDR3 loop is CASSLERDQPQHF. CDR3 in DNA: TGTGCCAGCAGCCTTGAGAGGGATCAGCCCCAGCATTTT.

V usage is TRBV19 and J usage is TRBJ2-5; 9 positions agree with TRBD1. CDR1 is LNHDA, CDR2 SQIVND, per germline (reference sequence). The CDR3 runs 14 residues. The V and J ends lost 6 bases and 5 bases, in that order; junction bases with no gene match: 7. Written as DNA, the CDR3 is TGTGCCAGTAGCGCGGGACAGGGTGGGGAGACCCAGTACTTC. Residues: CASSAGQGGETQYF.

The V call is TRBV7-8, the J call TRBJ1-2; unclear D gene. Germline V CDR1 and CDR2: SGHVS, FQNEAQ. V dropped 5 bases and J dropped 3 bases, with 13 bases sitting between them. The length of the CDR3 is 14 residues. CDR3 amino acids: CASSPLGSYYGYTF. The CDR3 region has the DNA TGTGCCAGCAGCCCTCTGGGCAGCTACTATGGCTACACCTTC.

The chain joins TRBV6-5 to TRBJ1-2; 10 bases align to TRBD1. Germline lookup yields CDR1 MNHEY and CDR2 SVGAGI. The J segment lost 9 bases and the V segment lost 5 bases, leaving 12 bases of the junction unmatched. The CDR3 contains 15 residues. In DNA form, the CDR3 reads TGTGCCAGCAGTAACCGGGACAGGGGCCCTTGGAGCTACACCTTC. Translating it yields CASSNRDRGPWSYTF.

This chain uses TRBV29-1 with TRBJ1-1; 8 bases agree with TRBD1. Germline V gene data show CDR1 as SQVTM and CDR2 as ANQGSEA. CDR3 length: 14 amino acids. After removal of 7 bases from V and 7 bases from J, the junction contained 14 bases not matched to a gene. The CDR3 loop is CSALDRGYTFEAFF. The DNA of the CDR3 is TGCAGCGCACTCGACAGGGGCTACACTTTTGAAGCTTTCTTT.

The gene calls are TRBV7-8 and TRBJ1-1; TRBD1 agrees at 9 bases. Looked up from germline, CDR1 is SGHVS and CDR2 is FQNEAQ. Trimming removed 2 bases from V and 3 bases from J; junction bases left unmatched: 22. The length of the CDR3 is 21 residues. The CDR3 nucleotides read TGTGCCAGCAGCTTAAGAACGGGGCGGACAGGGGAGGGGTTCAGGGACACTGAAGCTTTCTTT. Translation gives CASSLRTGRTGEGFRDTEAFF.

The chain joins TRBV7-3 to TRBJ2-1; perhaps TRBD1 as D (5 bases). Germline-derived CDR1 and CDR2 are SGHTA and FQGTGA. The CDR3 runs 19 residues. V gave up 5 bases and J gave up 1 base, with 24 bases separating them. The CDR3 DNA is TGTGCCAGCAGCATGTTCTCAGGGCGCCAATCTCCATCCTACAATGAGCAGTTCTTC. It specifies CASSMFSGRQSPSYNEQFF.

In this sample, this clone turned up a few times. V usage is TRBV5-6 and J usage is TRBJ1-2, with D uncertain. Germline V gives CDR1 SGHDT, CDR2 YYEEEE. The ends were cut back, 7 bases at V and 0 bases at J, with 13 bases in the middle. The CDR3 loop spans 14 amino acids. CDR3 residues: CASGWRSSNYGYTF. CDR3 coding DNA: TGTGCCAGCGGCTGGAGGTCCTCTAACTATGGCTACACCTTC. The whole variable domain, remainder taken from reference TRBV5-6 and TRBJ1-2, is DAGVTQSPTHLIKTRGQQVTLRCSPKSGHDTVSWYQQALGQGPQFIFQYYEEEERQRGNFPDRFSGHQFPNYSSELNVNALLLGDSALYLCASGWRSSNYGYTFGSGTRLTVV.

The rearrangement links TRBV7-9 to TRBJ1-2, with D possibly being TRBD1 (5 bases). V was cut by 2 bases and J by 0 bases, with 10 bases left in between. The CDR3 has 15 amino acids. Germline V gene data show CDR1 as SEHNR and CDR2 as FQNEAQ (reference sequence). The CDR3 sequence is CASSLYRDSNYGYTF. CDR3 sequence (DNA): TGTGCCAGCAGCTTATATCGGGACTCTAACTATGGCTACACCTTC. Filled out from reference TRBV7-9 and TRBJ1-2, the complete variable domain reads DTGVSQNPRHKITKRGQNVTFRCDPISEHNRLYWYRQTLGQGPEFLTYFQNEAQLEKSRLLSDRFSAERPKGSFSTLEIQRTEQGDSAMYLCASSLYRDSNYGYTFGSGTRLTVV.